The present TCR beta chain was sequenced within a study of cytomegalovirus exposure and HLA in healthy donors. Study details: Counted in an early data release were tens of millions of unique TCRs from HLA-typed donors. Study results and caveats: A later analysis showed HLA-associated TCR beta chains outstripping equally common others in clonal expansion. In a later analysis, more than 15,000 TCR beta sequences were associated with HLA alleles at 0.05 false discovery rate.

A word on this clone: The antigen remains unidentified.

Germline CDR1 is MNHEY and CDR2 is SMNVEV (reference sequence). CDR3 length: 15 amino acids. J lost 4 bases, V lost 3 bases, and 5 bases had no gene match. Use of 60 Vbeta and 13 Jbeta primers characterized the PCR. Profiling relied on immunoSEQ multiplex PCR, and the TCRdb table lists in-frame clones only, not all of them. The data show about 200,000 clones, with around 83% seen just once and 2.7% held by the top ten. The donors, nominally healthy at sampling, likely had unrecorded immune exposures. The chain joins TRBV27 to TRBJ2-7; TRBD1 matches 11 bases. The TCR comes from a woman between 35 and 50 years old in good health and CMV-seronegative. Sequenced material: PBMCs. The CDR3 loop is CASSFGQGASYEQYF. DNA of the CDR3: TGTGCCAGCAGTTTCGGACAGGGGGCGAGTTACGAGCAGTACTTC.